This T cell receptor beta chain was sequenced in a study of control samples from healthy donors and cancer patients (dated by TCRdb to the early 2020s). A note on this clone: Its target antigen remains unknown. Base quality data are lacking; no much larger clone is found one base away.

The CDR3 holds 15 amino acids from the cysteine to the phenylalanine. The CDR3 DNA has 45 bases and is translated from base 1. V is pared back by 2 bases and J by 6 bases, with 16 bases lying between the germline termini. For CDR1 and CDR2, the germline V gene (reference sequence) lists MNHEY and SMNVEV. The library was produced with the immunoSEQ multiplex PCR assay. In TCRdb, the immuneACCESS table is reduced to in-frame sequences with V and J assigned. These tables do not hold every clone; where another copy was compared, an unresolved V gene accounts for under half, and the others remain unexplained. A total of about 75,000 clones appear in this sample, less than 95% of them only once. The top ten clonotypes cover over 5% of the sample.

The rearranged segments are TRBV27 and TRBJ1-2; a confident D gene designation cannot be given. The TCR originated in a woman aged 40 to 55 in good health. Sequencing was carried out using blood. DNA sequence: TGTGCCAGCAGTTTAAGGGTAGGGTGGAGGGATGGCTACACCTTC. Translation gives CASSLRVGWRDGYTF.